The rows below give T cell receptor beta chains drawn from one sample of a study of T-cell memory formation after mild COVID-19. TCRdb recomputed calls from the 5' RACE reads with MiXCR, one row per CDR3 protein. The sample holds a few hundred thousand distinct CDR3 sequences; 16% are singletons and the top ten take 20% to 25%. The sequenced sample consisted of PBMCs or a T cell subset sorted from them (not recorded which). The receptors originated from a man between 18 and 35 years old who had mild COVID-19 (a few samples of this study predate the infection). Cell type and time point are not known. CDR3s include the opening cysteine and the closing phenylalanine or tryptophan. The D gene is left open where the match is weak. Not every row has a clone size; where given, it reads once, few, many or a size class.

j_gene	d_gene	v_gene	abundance	CDR3nt	CDR3aa
TRBJ2-5	-	TRBV7-9	few	TGTGCCAGCAGCTTGGCCCCGCGGGGGCCCCTGGAGACCCAGTACTTC	CASSLAPRGPLETQYF
TRBJ2-2	-	TRBV20-1	-	TGCAGTGCCCAGACAGACCTAGGGGAGCTGTTTTTT	CSAQTDLGELFF
TRBJ2-3	TRBD2	TRBV3-1	-	TGTGCCAGCGGGACTAGCGGTCGCGGCACAGATACGCAGTATTTT	CASGTSGRGTDTQYF
TRBJ1-1	-	TRBV5-1	few	TGCGCCAGCAGCTTGGTTGATGGGGGGCGCAGGGCTGAAGCTTTCTTT	CASSLVDGGRRAEAFF
TRBJ2-1	-	TRBV20-1	-	TGCAGTGCTCGCGGGGACGATGAGCAGTTCTTC	CSARGDDEQFF
TRBJ2-3	-	TRBV5-1	-	TGCGCCAGCAGCTCCCCGACTGGGGGCCGCACAGATACGCAGTATTTT	CASSSPTGGRTDTQYF
TRBJ2-1	-	TRBV9	many	TGTGCCAGCAGCGTAGGGTCCTACAATGAGCAGTTCTTC	CASSVGSYNEQFF
TRBJ2-3	TRBD2	TRBV6-5	few	TGTGCCAGCAGTTACAGTGGGGGGGAAGATACGCAGTATTTT	CASSYSGGEDTQYF
TRBJ1-6	TRBD1	TRBV5-1	-	TGCGCCAGCAGCCCAGGGACAGTCGAGAGTTCACCCCTCCACTTT	CASSPGTVESSPLHF
TRBJ2-7	-	TRBV12-3/TRBV12-4	few	TGTGCCAGCAGTTTACCAGTGCGGGGAACCTACGAGCAGTACTTC	CASSLPVRGTYEQYF
TRBJ2-2	-	TRBV18	many	TGTGCCAGCTCGGGGACTCGAAGCACCGGGGAGCTGTTTTTT	CASSGTRSTGELFF
TRBJ2-1	TRBD1	TRBV5-1	few	TGCGCCAGCAGCTTGTGGAGTAGACAGGGTGGCAATGAGCAGTTCTTC	CASSLWSRQGGNEQFF
TRBJ2-3	TRBD2	TRBV7-2	many	TGTGCCAGCAGCCTCGGACTAGCGGGGGGGCCATTAGATACGCAGTATTTT	CASSLGLAGGPLDTQYF
TRBJ2-5	TRBD2	TRBV7-3	few	TGTGCCAGCAGCCCTTGGGGGGGAACAGAGACCCAGTACTTC	CASSPWGGTETQYF
TRBJ1-1	-	TRBV5-1	-	TGCGCCAGCAGCTCTGGCATTGGGAACACTGAAGCTTTCTTT	CASSSGIGNTEAFF
TRBJ1-3	-	TRBV4-3	many	TGCGCCAGCAGCCAAGCGCGGACGGCTGGAAACACCATATATTTT	CASSQARTAGNTIYF
TRBJ2-1	-	TRBV25-1	-	TGTAACAGCAGTGCTGGACTGACGAATGAGCAGTTCTTC	CNSSAGLTNEQFF
TRBJ2-1	-	TRBV7-9	few	TGTGCCAGCAGCTTAGAATCGGTTGAGCAGTTCTTC	CASSLESVEQFF
TRBJ2-3	TRBD2	TRBV7-3	-	TGTGCCAGCAGCTTTAGCGGGCTCAGCACAGATACGCAGTATTTT	CASSFSGLSTDTQYF
TRBJ2-1	-	TRBV19	-	TGTGCCAGTAGTATAGGCGCAGGGGTCCTACAGCAGTTCTTC	CASSIGAGVLQQFF
TRBJ1-2	-	TRBV29-1	-	TGCAGCGTCTTTTTGACGGATAACTATGGCTACACCTTC	CSVFLTDNYGYTF
TRBJ1-1	-	TRBV2	-	TGTGCCAGCAGGAGGGTAGGGGTCACTGAAGCTTTCTTT	CASRRVGVTEAFF
TRBJ1-5	-	TRBV7-2	once	TGTGCCAGCAGCACCGGATTTTTTAGCAATCAGCCCCAGCATTTT	CASSTGFFSNQPQHF
TRBJ1-5	TRBD1	TRBV12-3/TRBV12-4	few	TGTGCCAGCAAGGGGGCCAGCAATCAGCCCCAGCATTTT	CASKGASNQPQHF
TRBJ1-1	TRBD1	TRBV6-5	-	TGTGCCAGCAGTTACCGGACAGGTTGGGAAGCTTTCTTT	CASSYRTGWEAFF